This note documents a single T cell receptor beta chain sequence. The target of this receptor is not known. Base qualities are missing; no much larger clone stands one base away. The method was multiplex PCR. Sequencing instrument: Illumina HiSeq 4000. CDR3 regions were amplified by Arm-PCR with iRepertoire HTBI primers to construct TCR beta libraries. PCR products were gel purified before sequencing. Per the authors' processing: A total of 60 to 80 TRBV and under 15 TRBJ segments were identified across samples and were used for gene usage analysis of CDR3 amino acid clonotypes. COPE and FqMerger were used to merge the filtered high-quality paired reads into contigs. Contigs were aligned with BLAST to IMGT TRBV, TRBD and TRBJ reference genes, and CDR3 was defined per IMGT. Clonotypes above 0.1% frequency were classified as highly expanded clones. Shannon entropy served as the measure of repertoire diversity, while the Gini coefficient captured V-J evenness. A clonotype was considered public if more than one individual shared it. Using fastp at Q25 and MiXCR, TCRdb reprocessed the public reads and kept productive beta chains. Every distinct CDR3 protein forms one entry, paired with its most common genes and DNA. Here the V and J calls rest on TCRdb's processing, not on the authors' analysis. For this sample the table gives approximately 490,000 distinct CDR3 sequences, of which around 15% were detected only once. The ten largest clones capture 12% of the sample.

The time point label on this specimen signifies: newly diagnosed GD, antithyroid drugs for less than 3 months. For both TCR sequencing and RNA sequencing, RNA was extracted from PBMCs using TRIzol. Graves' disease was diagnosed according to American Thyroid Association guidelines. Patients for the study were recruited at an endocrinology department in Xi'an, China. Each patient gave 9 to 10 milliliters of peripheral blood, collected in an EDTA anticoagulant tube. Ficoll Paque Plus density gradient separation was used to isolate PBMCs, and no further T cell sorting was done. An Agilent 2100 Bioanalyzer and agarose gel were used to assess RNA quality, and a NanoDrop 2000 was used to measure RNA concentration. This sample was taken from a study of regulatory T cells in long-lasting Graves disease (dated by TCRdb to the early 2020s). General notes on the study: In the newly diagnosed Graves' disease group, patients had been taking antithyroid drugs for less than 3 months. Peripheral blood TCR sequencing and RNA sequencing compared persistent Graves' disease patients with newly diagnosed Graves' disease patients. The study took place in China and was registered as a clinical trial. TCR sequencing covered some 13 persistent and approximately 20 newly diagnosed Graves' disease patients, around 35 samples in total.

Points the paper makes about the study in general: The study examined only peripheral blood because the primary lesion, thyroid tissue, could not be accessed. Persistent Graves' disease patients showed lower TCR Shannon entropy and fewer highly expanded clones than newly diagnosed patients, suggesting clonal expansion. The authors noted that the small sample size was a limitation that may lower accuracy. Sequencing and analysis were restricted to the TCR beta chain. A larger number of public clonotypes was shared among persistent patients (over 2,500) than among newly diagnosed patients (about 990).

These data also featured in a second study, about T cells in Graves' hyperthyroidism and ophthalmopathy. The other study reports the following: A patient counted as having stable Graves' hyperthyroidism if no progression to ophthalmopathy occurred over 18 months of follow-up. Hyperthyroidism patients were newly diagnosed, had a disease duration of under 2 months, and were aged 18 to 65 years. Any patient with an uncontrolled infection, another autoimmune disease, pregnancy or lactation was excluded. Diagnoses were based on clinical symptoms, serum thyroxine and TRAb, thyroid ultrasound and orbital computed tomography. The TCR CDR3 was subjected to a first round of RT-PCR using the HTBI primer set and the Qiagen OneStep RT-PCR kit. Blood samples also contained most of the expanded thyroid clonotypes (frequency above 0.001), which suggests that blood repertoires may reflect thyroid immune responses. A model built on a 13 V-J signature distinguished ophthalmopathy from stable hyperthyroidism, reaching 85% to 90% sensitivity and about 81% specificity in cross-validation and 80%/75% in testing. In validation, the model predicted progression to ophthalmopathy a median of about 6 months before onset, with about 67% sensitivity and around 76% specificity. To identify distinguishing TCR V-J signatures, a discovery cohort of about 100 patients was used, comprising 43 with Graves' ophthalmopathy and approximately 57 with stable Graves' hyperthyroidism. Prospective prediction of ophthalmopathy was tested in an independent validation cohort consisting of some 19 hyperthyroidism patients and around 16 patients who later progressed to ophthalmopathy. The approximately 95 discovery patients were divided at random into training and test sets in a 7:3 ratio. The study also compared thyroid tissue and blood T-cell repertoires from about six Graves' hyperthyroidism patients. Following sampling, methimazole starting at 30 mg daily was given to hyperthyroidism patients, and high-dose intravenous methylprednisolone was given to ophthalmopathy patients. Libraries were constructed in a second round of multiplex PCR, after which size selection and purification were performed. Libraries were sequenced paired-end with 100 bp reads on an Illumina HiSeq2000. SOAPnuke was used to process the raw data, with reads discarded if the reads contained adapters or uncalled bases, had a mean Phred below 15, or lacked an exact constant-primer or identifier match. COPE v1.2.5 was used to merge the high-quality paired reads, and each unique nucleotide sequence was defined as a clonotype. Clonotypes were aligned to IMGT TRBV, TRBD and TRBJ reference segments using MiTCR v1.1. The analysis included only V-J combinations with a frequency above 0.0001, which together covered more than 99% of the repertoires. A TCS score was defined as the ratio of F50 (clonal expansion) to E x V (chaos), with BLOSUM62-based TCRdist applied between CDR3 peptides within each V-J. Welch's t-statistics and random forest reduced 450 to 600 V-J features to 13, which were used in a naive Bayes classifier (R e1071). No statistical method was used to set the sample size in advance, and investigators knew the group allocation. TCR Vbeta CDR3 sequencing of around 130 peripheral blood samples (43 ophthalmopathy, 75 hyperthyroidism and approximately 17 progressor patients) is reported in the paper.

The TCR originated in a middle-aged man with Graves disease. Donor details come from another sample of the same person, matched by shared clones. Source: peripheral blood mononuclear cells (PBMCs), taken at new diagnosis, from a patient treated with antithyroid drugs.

The DNA is TGCAGTGCTAGAGGCGACTATCCATACCAAGAGACCCAGTACTTC. It codes for CSARGDYPYQETQYF. The V gene is TRBV20-1 and the J gene is TRBJ2-5; the best D guess is TRBD2, with 5 bases matching. The germline V gene encodes CDR1 DFQATT and CDR2 SNEGSKA (reference sequence). CDR3 length: 15 amino acids, cysteine to phenylalanine. The only DNA kept is the CDR3, 45 bases in frame from the first base. V and J lose 1 base and 0 bases, and a span of 12 bases separates them.